The rows below give T cell receptor beta chains drawn from one sample of a study of tumor-infiltrating lymphocytes in primary liver carcinoma. Using its own MiXCR run on the multiplex PCR reads, TCRdb lists one record per CDR3 protein. Of 50,000 to 65,000 distinct CDR3 sequences detected, about two thirds appear once; the ten largest clones hold roughly two fifths. The sample was liver tumor tissue from sampling region 4. Source of these receptors: a man aged 35 to 55 with primary liver carcinoma and hepatitis B virus infection. Both conserved end residues are part of each CDR3. A D gene is named only where the DNA matches it firmly. The size field is filled for only some rows; it gives once, few, many or a size class.

V	size	J	D	DNA	CDR3
TRBV6-5	-	TRBJ2-2	TRBD1	TGTGCCAGCAGGAAGAGACAGGGGTTTGGGTTGAACACCGGGGAGCTGTTTTTT	CASRKRQGFGLNTGELFF
TRBV10-3	-	TRBJ2-7	-	TGTGCCATCGGTGAGATCAGGTTAAGGACTTACGAACAGTACTTC	CAIGEIRLRTYEQYF
TRBV5-4	-	TRBJ2-2	-	TGTACCAGCAGCTTGGGAGGTAGCGGAAGGACCGGGGAGATGTTTTTT	CTSSLGGSGRTGEMFF
TRBV5-6	-	TRBJ2-7	-	TGTGCCAGCATCTTGGCAACCGGGTTTTGGCTGTACTTC	CASILATGFWLYF
TRBV5-1	many	TRBJ1-6	TRBD1	TGCGCCAGCAGCTTGGAGGGACAGGGGTCCTCACCCCTCCACTTT	CASSLEGQGSSPLHF
TRBV29-1	-	TRBJ2-7	-	TGCAGCGCCCAGACGGGGGGCAATGAGCAGTACTTC	CSAQTGGNEQYF
TRBV11-1	-	TRBJ2-7	-	TGTGTCATCAGCTTAATTTCAGGGAGCGGCTACGAGCAGTACTTC	CVISLISGSGYEQYF
TRBV4-2	-	TRBJ1-2	-	TGTGCCAGCAGCCAATCGGGGGTCGGGGTCTATGGCTACACCTTC	CASSQSGVGVYGYTF
TRBV18	few	TRBJ2-7	TRBD1	TGTGCCAGCTCACCGGAACAGGGGACGTACTTC	CASSPEQGTYF
TRBV6-1	-	TRBJ2-7	-	TGCGTCAGCAGCGCAGCAGTCCACGAGCAGTACTTC	CVSSAAVHEQYF
TRBV6-1	-	TRBJ2-7	-	TGTGCCGGCAGTGAAATAACCGGGACTTACGAGCAGTACTTC	CAGSEITGTYEQYF
TRBV6-1	once	TRBJ2-7	-	TGTGCCAGAAGGCTGGGGGGCAGTAGCTTCTACGAGCAGTACTTC	CARRLGGSSFYEQYF
TRBV5-6	-	TRBJ2-7	-	TGTGCCCGCAGCTTGGGGGCTGCCGAGCAGTATTTC	CARSLGAAEQYF
TRBV6-1	-	TRBJ1-6	-	TGTGCCAGCAGTGAACGTTCTGTCACCTATAACTCACCCCTCCACTTT	CASSERSVTYNSPLHF
TRBV4-3	-	TRBJ1-1	-	TGCGCCAGCAGCCAAGCGAACAGGAAGAACACTGAAGCTTTCTTT	CASSQANRKNTEAFF
TRBV29-1	many	TRBJ2-1	TRBD2	TGCAGCGTTGGGACTAGCGGGAGCTACAATGAGCAGTTCTTC	CSVGTSGSYNEQFF
TRBV12-3/TRBV12-4	-	TRBJ2-7	TRBD2	TGTGCCAGCAGTTTCTTAAGGGTGAGGCGGGAGCGTTTATCCTACGAGCAGTACTTC	CASSFLRVRRERLSYEQYF
TRBV10-3	many	TRBJ2-7	-	TGTGCCATCAGTGAACCTAAAGGGGAAGGCAGAGGGGACGAGCAGTACTTC	CAISEPKGEGRGDEQYF
TRBV6-1	-	TRBJ2-7	-	TGTGCCGACAGCCTGGGGGGCAGTAGCTCCTACAAGCAGTACTTC	CADSLGGSSSYKQYF
TRBV12-3/TRBV12-4	-	TRBJ2-7	TRBD1	TGTGCCAATAGTATGTGGACAGGGGGGTCCTACGAGCAGTACTTC	CANSMWTGGSYEQYF
TRBV5-4	-	TRBJ1-2	-	TGTGCCAACAGCTCGGCGACAGGCTCCTATGGTTACACCTTC	CANSSATGSYGYTF
TRBV7-3	few	TRBJ2-7	TRBD2	TGTGCCAGTTCCGAGGCGGGAGGGGACTCCTACGAGCAGTACTTC	CASSEAGGDSYEQYF
TRBV18	-	TRBJ2-1	-	TGTGTCAGTTCACCAAGTTCCTCAGGGAGGAACAATGAGCAATTCTTC	CVSSPSSSGRNNEQFF
TRBV5-4	once	TRBJ2-7	-	TGTGCCATCAGCTTGGATCACGGGAGCCTCCACGAGCAGTACTTC	CAISLDHGSLHEQYF
TRBV20-1	many	TRBJ1-3	-	TGCAGTGCGAGAAATGGAGGGAACACCATATATTTT	CSARNGGNTIYF